This TCR beta chain originates from a study of blood T cell repertoires in COVID-19. For the study at large: T cells, B-cell-depleted T cells, or PBMCs provided the cDNA or gDNA that served as material.

CDR3 length: 16 amino acids. Trimming at V came to 5 bases and at J to 2 bases, leaving 9 bases not matched to a gene. CDR1 and CDR2 (germline): SGHAT, FQNNGV. Assay used: immunoSEQ multiplex PCR; TCRdb lists only in-frame clones, some missing. The sample includes tens of thousands of clones, less than 95% of them seen just once. This clone showed up just once. The sample consisted of peripheral blood. V gene TRBV11-2 combines with J gene TRBJ1-3, with TRBD1 matching 7 bases. The TCR comes from a woman between 45 and 60 years old in a cohort sampled during active COVID-19. CDR3 bases: TGTGCCAGCAGCATCCCAACAGGGGCGGCTGGAAACACCATATATTTT. Protein: CASSIPTGAAGNTIYF.